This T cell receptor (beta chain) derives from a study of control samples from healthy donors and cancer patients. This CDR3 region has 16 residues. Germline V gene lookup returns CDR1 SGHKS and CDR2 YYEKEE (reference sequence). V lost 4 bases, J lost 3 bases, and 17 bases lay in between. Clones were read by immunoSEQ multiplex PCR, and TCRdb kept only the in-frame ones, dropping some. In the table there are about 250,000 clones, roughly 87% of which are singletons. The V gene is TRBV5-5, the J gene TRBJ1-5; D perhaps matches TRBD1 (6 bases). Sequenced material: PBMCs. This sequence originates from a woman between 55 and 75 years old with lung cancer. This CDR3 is CASSHPDRNFNQPQHF. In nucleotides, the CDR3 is TGTGCCAGCAGCCACCCCGACAGGAATTTCAATCAGCCCCAGCATTTT.